This paragraph covers one TCR beta chain sequence. This specimen comes from a study of blood T cell repertoires in COVID-19. Study-level information: Sites in the United States, Italy and Spain provided acute and convalescent COVID-19 samples. PBMCs, B-cell-depleted T cells, or T cells provided the cDNA or gDNA that made up the material.

The V gene lost 0 bases and the J gene lost 7 bases, with 12 bases spanning the gap. Germline CDR1 is LGHDT and CDR2 is YNNKEL (reference sequence). The CDR3 contains 14 residues. Original data processing: Estimation of nucleated cell counts relied on the amplification of reference gene primers. Method: immunoSEQ multiplex PCR; TCRdb's copy keeps in-frame clones and lacks some. That table gives V, J and clone size, and the DNA gave D and trimming. Here the sample spans approximately 170,000 clones, approximately 84% being singletons. The source material was peripheral blood. This sequence originates from a man aged 35-49 years who had recovered from COVID-19. The genes are TRBV3-1 (or the pseudogene TRBV3-2) and TRBJ1-2, with no clear D. For the CDR3, the DNA is TGTGCCAGCAGCCAAGATTCGACATTGGGTGGCTACACCTTC. Translated: CASSQDSTLGGYTF.